One sample yielded the 6 T cell receptor beta chains listed below, sequenced in a study of shared clonotypes between healthy human individuals. Profiled with immunoSEQ multiplex PCR; TCRdb holds only in-frame clones, not every one. Of approximately 2.4 million clones in the sample, 95% are singletons; the top ten hold about 0.13%. The specimen sequenced was naive CD4+ T cells sorted from blood. Regarding subset: CD45RA+ positively selected. These receptors originate from a man aged 18-30 years in good health.

V gene TRBV6-6 combines with J gene TRBJ1-5; weak D call: TRBD1 (6 bases). In germline, CDR1 is MNHNY, CDR2 SVGAGI (reference sequence). The CDR3 contains 16 residues. The V end lost 0 bases, the J end lost 4 bases, and 13 bases lay between the germline ends. The CDR3 DNA sequence: TGTGCCAGCAGTTACTCGACGGCAGGGGCTAATCAGCCCCAGCATTTT. Protein: CASSYSTAGANQPQHF.

This chain links TRBV5-4 with TRBJ2-4, with 11 bases aligning to TRBD1. J was trimmed by 8 bases and V by 4 bases; bases with no gene match: 2. The CDR3 sequence is 13 residues long. Germline CDR1 and CDR2: SGHNT and YYREEE (reference sequence). CDR3 sequence reads: CASSLGQGDIQYF. CDR3 DNA: TGTGCCAGCAGCCTGGGACAGGGGGACATTCAGTACTTC.

The rearrangement joins TRBV11-2 to TRBJ2-2; tentatively, D is TRBD2 (5 bases). Trimming took 1 base from V and 3 from J, leaving 9 bases between them. Germline values: CDR1 SGHAT, CDR2 FQNNGV. The CDR3 contains 15 residues. CDR3 protein: CASSLGLAHTGELFF. In nucleotides, the CDR3 is TGTGCCAGCAGCTTAGGGCTAGCTCACACCGGGGAGCTGTTTTTT.

This chain links TRBV5-1 with TRBJ2-2; either TRBD1 or TRBD2 may supply D (5 bases each). V lost 0 bases to trimming and J lost 6 bases, with 12 bases between them. This CDR3 is built from 15 residues. Germline CDR1 is SGHRS and CDR2 is YFSETQ. CDR3 in DNA: TGCGCCAGCAGCTTGGAAGGACGGGGCGCCGGGGAGCTGTTTTTT. Protein: CASSLEGRGAGELFF.

The chain employs TRBV5-6 and TRBJ2-1, with 7 bases that match TRBD2. V gave up 2 bases and J gave up 6 bases; unmatched junction bases: 8. The germline V gene encodes CDR1 SGHDT and CDR2 YYEEEE. The length of the CDR3 is 15 residues. As DNA, the CDR3 is TGTGCCAGCAGCTTCGGGCCCGGGGGGACCAATGAGCAGTTCTTC. Its translation is CASSFGPGGTNEQFF.

The chain has TRBV5-1 and TRBJ2-7; a possible D gene is TRBD2 (6 bases). Trimming removed 4 bases from V and 0 bases from J, with 8 bases in between. Germline loops: CDR1 SGHRS, CDR2 YFSETQ. This CDR3 region has 13 residues. The CDR3 sequence is CASSGGISYEQYF. The CDR3 nucleotides are TGCGCCAGCAGCGGCGGGATCTCCTACGAGCAGTACTTC.